Below are 24 T cell receptor beta chains sequenced from a single sample in a study of T cells in women clearing cervical HPV infection (dated by TCRdb to about 2018). Libraries were made using the immunoSEQ multiplex PCR assay. TCRdb re-hosts the immuneACCESS table, in-frame sequences only. Its copies lack some clones; in the studies checked, an unresolved V gene accounts for under half of them, and the cause for the rest is not known. This sample's table has entries for some 40,000 clones. The ten largest clones represent under 8.5% of the sample. The sample consisted of blood buffy coat. Every receptor here comes from a woman aged 18-70 years with a cervical HPV16 infection that either progressed to CIN3+ or cleared (not recorded which).

With respect to this clone: The read stops 3 residues short of the end of the CDR3; the missing end is completed from the germline J gene. V usage is TRBV20-1 and J usage is TRBJ2-2; D remains ambiguous. Germline V CDR1 and CDR2: DFQATT, SNEGSKA (reference sequence). V was trimmed by 0 bases and J by 4 bases, leaving 6 bases between them. The CDR3 covers 13 residues. The sequenced part of the CDR3 DNA is TGCAGTGCTAGAGATACGGGCACCGGGGAG. Amino acids: CSARDTGTGE. The entire CDR3 reads CSARDTGTGELFF.

Note on this clone: The read finishes 3 residues shy of the CDR3 end, and the germline J gene is used to complete it. The gene calls are TRBV5-1 and TRBJ1-4, with D possibly TRBD1 on 5 matching bases. In germline, CDR1 is SGHRS, CDR2 YFSETQ. This CDR3 spans 12 amino acids. CDR3 bases read: TGCGCCAGCTCAATCGCCGGGGGTAAA. Amino acids: CASSIAGGK. The entire CDR3 protein reads CASSIAGGKLFF.

As concerns this clone: Coverage ceases 3 residues before the CDR3 finishes, and the germline J gene fills in the end. The rearrangement links TRBV19 to TRBJ2-3; 8 bases are shared with TRBD1. The J segment lost 3 bases and the V segment lost 6 bases, leaving 11 bases of the junction unmatched. The CDR3 runs to 16 residues. Germline values: CDR1 LNHDA, CDR2 SQIVND (reference sequence). Partial CDR3 DNA: TGTGCCAGTAGCCCTGTTGGGGACAGGAGGACAGATACG. It translates to CASSPVGDRRTDT. The full CDR3 reads CASSPVGDRRTDTQYF.

Details on this clone: The CDR3 goes on 3 residues after the read ends, and that part is filled in from the germline J gene. This rearrangement joins TRBV30 to TRBJ1-1, with D maybe TRBD1 (5 bases). This CDR3 has 14 residues. Deletions cut 0 bases from V and 2 bases from J, with 10 bases between. CDR1 and CDR2 from the germline V gene are GTSNPN and SVGIG (reference sequence). CDR3 DNA, as far as it was read: TGTGCCTGGAGTGTACGGGGACTAAACACTGAA. Translation: CAWSVRGLNTE. The whole CDR3 protein is CAWSVRGLNTEAFF.

As concerns this clone: The observed sequence ends 3 residues before the CDR3 terminus, with the missing tail filled in from the germline J gene. The V call is TRBV5-1, the J call TRBJ1-2, with D possibly being TRBD1 (5 bases). Germline CDR1 is SGHRS and CDR2 is YFSETQ. The CDR3 covers 14 residues. The part of the CDR3 DNA that was read is TGCGCCAGCAGCCCGTCAGGGCAGGTTGAGGGC. It yields the protein CASSPSGQVEG. The complete CDR3 reads CASSPSGQVEGYTF. The complete variable domain, with remaining parts taken from reference TRBV5-1 and TRBJ1-2, reads KAGVTQTPRYLIKTRGQQVTLSCSPISGHRSVSWYQQTPGQGLQFLFEYFSETQRNKGNFPGRFSGRQFSNSRSEMNVSTLELGDSALYLCASSPSGQVEGYTFGSGTRLTVV.

As regards this clone: The CDR3 end falls 3 residues outside the read, so it is completed with the germline J gene. The chain links TRBV7-2 to TRBJ2-7; TRBD1 matches at 8 bases. The CDR3 sequence is 17 residues long. J lost 5 bases, V lost 0 bases, and 12 bases had no gene match. Germline V gene sequence: CDR1 SGHTA, CDR2 FQGNSA. CDR3 bases read: TGTGCCAGCAGCTTAGCAGGAGGGGTCCAGGGGGCCAACGAG. Translation: CASSLAGGVQGANE. The CDR3 as a whole reads CASSLAGGVQGANEQYF.

Worth noting for this clone: The CDR3 extends 3 residues past the end of the read, so its final part is completed from the germline J gene. The chain is built from TRBV7-3 and TRBJ1-2, with 8 bases lining up with TRBD1. This CDR3 has 15 residues. Per the germline V gene, CDR1 is SGHTA and CDR2 is FQGTGA. CDR3 DNA (partial): TGTGCCAGCAGCCCAGACGGGACAGGAGCCTACGAC. Protein: CASSPDGTGAYD. The whole CDR3 region reads CASSPDGTGAYDYTF.

About this clone itself: The read terminates 3 residues ahead of where the CDR3 ends, so the germline J gene completes it. The chain employs TRBV6-1 and TRBJ1-1, with D perhaps matching TRBD1 (5 bases). Germline V gives CDR1 MNHNS, CDR2 SASEGT. The CDR3 length is 15 residues. CDR3: CASSDPAGSPYEAFF. CDR3 bases read: TGTGCCAGCAGTGATCCGGCAGGGTCTCCCTACGAG.

On this clone: The read stops 3 residues short of the end of the CDR3; the missing end is completed from the germline J gene. This chain uses TRBV18 with TRBJ1-3; TRBD1 matches at 7 bases. V was pared by 6 bases and J by 0 bases, with 8 bases of the junction left unmatched. The CDR3 length is 16 residues. Germline V gene lookup returns CDR1 KGHSH and CDR2 LQKENI. The DNA read from the CDR3 is TGTGCCAGCTCCGATATGAGGACAGGCTCTGGAAACACC. Encoded protein: CASSDMRTGSGNT. The CDR3 as a whole reads CASSDMRTGSGNTIYF.

As regards this clone: Read data end 3 residues before the CDR3 end; the end is taken from the germline J gene. The chain combines TRBV7-9 with TRBJ1-2, with a possible D match to TRBD1 (5 bases). CDR3 length equals 13 residues. Germline V lookup: CDR1 SEHNR, CDR2 FQNEAQ (reference sequence). The DNA read from the CDR3 is TGTGCCAGCAGCCTTCTCGGGGGGGGTGAC. Its protein is CASSLLGGGD. From start to end, the CDR3 is CASSLLGGGDYTF.

Worth noting for this clone: The read falls 3 residues short of the CDR3 end, and the missing part is taken from the germline J gene. The rearrangement links TRBV20-1 to TRBJ2-1; 13 bases agree with TRBD2. In germline, CDR1 is DFQATT, CDR2 SNEGSKA (reference sequence). This CDR3 comprises 19 residues. V was pared by 0 bases and J by 0 bases, with 8 bases of the junction left unmatched. The CDR3 reads CSARDSRTSGSFSYNEQFF. The CDR3 DNA, read in part, is TGCAGTGCTAGAGATTCGAGGACTAGCGGGAGCTTCTCCTACAATGAG.

A word on this clone: The read comes to an end 3 residues before the CDR3 does, leaving the germline J gene to fill in the end. The rearrangement uses TRBV30 and TRBJ2-7; D gene unclear. CDR3 length: 11 amino acids. From germline, CDR1 is GTSNPN and CDR2 SVGIG (reference sequence). V was trimmed by 3 bases and J by 6 bases, leaving 9 bases between them. CDR3 region: CAWRTLVEQYF. The sequenced CDR3 bases are TGTGCCTGGAGGACCCTAGTCGAG. Full variable domain (missing parts from reference TRBV30 and TRBJ2-7): SQTIHQWPATLVQPVGSPLSLECTVEGTSNPNLYWYRQAAGRGLQLLFYSVGIGQISSEVPQNLSASRPQDRQFILSSKKLLLSDSGFYLCAWRTLVEQYFGPGTRLTVT.

Details on this clone: The read finishes 3 residues shy of the CDR3 end, and the germline J gene is used to complete it. This rearrangement joins TRBV20-1 to TRBJ2-7, with 13 nucleotides matching TRBD2. The CDR3 covers 16 residues. Germline V gene sequence: CDR1 DFQATT, CDR2 SNEGSKA (reference sequence). Trimming took 5 bases from V and 3 from J; bases not matched to a gene: 10. The covered CDR3 bases are TGCAGTGCTGCATGGACTAGCGGGAGCGGAATCTACGAG. Its translation is CSAAWTSGSGIYE. The full CDR3 reads CSAAWTSGSGIYEQYF.

With regard to this clone: Read coverage stops 3 residues before the CDR3 terminus; the germline J gene supplies the remainder. The chain joins TRBV19 to TRBJ1-5; 7 nucleotides line up with TRBD1. Per germline, CDR1 LNHDA and CDR2 SQIVND (reference sequence). V was clipped by 5 bases and J by 3 bases; unmatched bases: 7. CDR3 length equals 15 residues. The CDR3: CASSRDSSFNQPQHF. The CDR3 DNA, read in part, is TGTGCCAGTAGTCGGGACAGCTCCTTCAATCAGCCC.

As concerns this clone: With the read ending 3 residues before the CDR3 end, the germline J gene is used to fill in that end. V and J are TRBV6-2 or TRBV6-3 and TRBJ2-7, with TRBD2 identical over 14 bases. Germline V CDR1 and CDR2: MNHEY, SVGEGT. The CDR3 runs to 16 residues. V lost 7 bases to trimming and J lost 6 bases; unmatched junction nucleotides: 11. Partial CDR3 DNA: TGTGCCAGCACCCCCGCTTTGGGACTAGCGGGAGCCGAG. Encoded protein: CASTPALGLAGAE. The whole CDR3 sequence reads CASTPALGLAGAEQYF.

Worth noting for this clone: The read ends 3 residues before the CDR3 terminus; that terminus is restored from the germline J gene. V usage is TRBV20-1 and J usage is TRBJ2-5; D remains ambiguous. There are 13 residues in the CDR3. Germline-derived CDR1 and CDR2 are DFQATT and SNEGSKA (reference sequence). V dropped 1 base and J dropped 4 bases, with 10 bases sitting between them. The DNA read from the CDR3 is TGCAGTGCTAGAGGTCTAACCCGAGAGACC. It codes for CSARGLTRET. Given in full, the CDR3 is CSARGLTRETQYF.

A remark on this clone: Read data end 3 residues before the CDR3 end; the end is taken from the germline J gene. This chain uses TRBV7-8 with TRBJ2-1; 12 nucleotides align to TRBD2. The CDR3 is made up of 15 amino acids. CDR1 is SGHVS and CDR2 is FQNEAQ in the germline V gene. V was pared by 3 bases and J by 8 bases, with 5 bases of the junction left unmatched. The sequenced part of the CDR3 DNA is TGTGCCAGCAGCTTTTTTTCTAGCGGGAGGGATGAG. It is translated as CASSFFSSGRDE. The whole CDR3 protein is CASSFFSSGRDEQFF.

Notes on this clone: The observed sequence ends 3 residues before the CDR3 terminus, with the missing tail filled in from the germline J gene. The gene calls are TRBV13 and TRBJ2-1, with D uncertain. Germline lookup yields CDR1 PRHDT and CDR2 FYEKMQ (reference sequence). The CDR3 covers 12 residues. Trimming pared 5 bases from V and 6 bases from J, leaving 8 bases between. The DNA read from the CDR3 is TGTGCCAGCAGCACCTGGGCCAATGAG. Its translation is CASSTWANE. The whole CDR3 protein is CASSTWANEQFF.

Points on this clone: The observed sequence ends 3 residues before the CDR3 terminus, with the missing tail filled in from the germline J gene. This sequence joins TRBV19 and TRBJ1-2; 8 bases are shared with TRBD1. The CDR3 consists of 15 residues. From germline, CDR1 is LNHDA and CDR2 SQIVND (reference sequence). The DNA read from the CDR3 is TGTGCCAGTAGTCAACGGACAGGGCTTACAGATACC. Translation gives CASSQRTGLTDT. The entire CDR3 reads CASSQRTGLTDTYTF.

The CDR3 loop is CASSHLGGAYGYTF. The CDR3 bases that were read are TGCGCCAGCAGCCATCTCGGGGGAGCGTATGGC. The rearrangement uses TRBV4-1 and TRBJ1-2, with D possibly TRBD1 on 5 matching bases. The sequence runs out 3 residues before the end of the CDR3; the remainder is reconstructed from the germline J gene. From germline, CDR1 is MGHRA and CDR2 YSYEKL. This CDR3 has 14 amino acids. V shed 3 bases and J shed 5 bases, with 13 bases lying between them.

The CDR3 protein is CASSLGLPGYEQFF. CDR3 DNA, as far as it was read: TGTGCCAGCAGCTTAGGGCTTCCCGGGTATGAG. The rearrangement joins TRBV11-3 to TRBJ2-1; D is unclear. The read terminates 3 residues ahead of where the CDR3 ends, so the germline J gene completes it. V was trimmed by 1 base and J by 8 bases, leaving 12 bases between them. From germline, CDR1 is SGHNT and CDR2 YENEEA. The CDR3 runs to 14 residues.

As concerns this clone: Read data end 3 residues before the CDR3 end; the end is taken from the germline J gene. The chain couples TRBV20-1 to TRBJ2-5; 9 bases map to TRBD2. J was trimmed by 5 bases and V by 3 bases; bases with no gene match: 10. The CDR3 spans 15 residues. CDR1 is DFQATT and CDR2 is SNEGSKA in the germline V gene (reference sequence). The sequenced CDR3 bases are TGCAGTGCTAGCTTCCTAGCGGGGACCAGGGAGACC. Its protein is CSASFLAGTRET. The complete CDR3 reads CSASFLAGTRETQYF.

In regard to this clone: The missing CDR3 end, 3 residues past where the read stops, is filled in from the germline J gene. The chain is built from TRBV20-1 and TRBJ1-6, with a weak D call TRBD1 (6 bases). The length of the CDR3 is 21 residues. Trimming took 3 bases from V and 0 from J, leaving 27 bases between them. Germline V lookup: CDR1 DFQATT, CDR2 SNEGSKA (reference sequence). Partial CDR3 DNA: TGCAGTGCTAGTCCCCCGAAGGCAGGGGACCTCCTAAGCTCCTATAATTCACCC. Protein: CSASPPKAGDLLSSYNSP. The CDR3 reads in full as CSASPPKAGDLLSSYNSPLHF.

Concerning this clone: The DNA ends 3 residues before the CDR3 does, and the rest of the CDR3 is filled in from the germline J gene. J is TRBJ2-2 and V is TRBV18; D may be TRBD1 (5 bases). There are 13 residues in the CDR3. CDR1 and CDR2 from the germline V gene are KGHSH and LQKENI. V lost 3 bases to trimming and J lost 8 bases, with 10 bases between them. The CDR3 bases that were read are TGTGCCAGCTCACCTATCCCAGGGGGGGAG. Translating gives CASSPIPGGE. In full, the CDR3 reads CASSPIPGGELFF.